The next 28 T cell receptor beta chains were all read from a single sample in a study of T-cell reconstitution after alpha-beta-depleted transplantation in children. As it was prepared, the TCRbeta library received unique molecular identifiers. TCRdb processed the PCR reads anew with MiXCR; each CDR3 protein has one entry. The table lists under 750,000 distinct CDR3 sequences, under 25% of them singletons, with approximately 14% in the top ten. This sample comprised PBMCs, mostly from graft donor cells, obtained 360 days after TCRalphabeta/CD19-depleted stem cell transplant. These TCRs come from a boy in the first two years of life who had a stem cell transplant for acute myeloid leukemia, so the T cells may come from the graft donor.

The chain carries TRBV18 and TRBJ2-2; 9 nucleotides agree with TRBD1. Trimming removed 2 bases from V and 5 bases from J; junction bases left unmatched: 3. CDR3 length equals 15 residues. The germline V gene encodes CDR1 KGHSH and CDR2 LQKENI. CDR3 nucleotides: TGTGCCAGCTCACCAGGGACAGGGCCGACCGGGGAGCTGTTTTTT. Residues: CASSPGTGPTGELFF.

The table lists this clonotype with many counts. The CDR3 sequence is CASSLWGVNTGELFF. CDR3 nucleotides: TGTGCCAGCAGCTTATGGGGGGTTAACACCGGGGAGCTGTTTTTT. The chain couples TRBV11-1 to TRBJ2-2; D perhaps matches TRBD2 (6 bases). Trimming stripped 2 bases from V and 2 bases from J, with 9 bases between. Per germline, CDR1 SGHAT and CDR2 FQDESV (reference sequence). The CDR3 consists of 15 residues.

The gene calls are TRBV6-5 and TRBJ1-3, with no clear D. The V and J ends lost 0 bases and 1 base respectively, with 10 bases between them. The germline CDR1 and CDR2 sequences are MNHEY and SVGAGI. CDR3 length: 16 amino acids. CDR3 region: CASSYSIRVSGNTIYF. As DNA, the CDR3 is TGTGCCAGCAGTTACTCGATTCGGGTTTCTGGAAACACCATATATTTT.

CDR3 DNA sequence: TGTGCCAGCAGCAGAGGTGGGACGCAGTATTTT. It codes for CASSRGGTQYF. The rearrangement uses TRBV11-1 and TRBJ2-3, with D uncertain. Germline assignment: CDR1 SGHAT and CDR2 FQDESV (reference sequence). V lost 5 bases, J lost 9 bases, and 9 bases lay in between. The CDR3 sequence is 11 residues long.

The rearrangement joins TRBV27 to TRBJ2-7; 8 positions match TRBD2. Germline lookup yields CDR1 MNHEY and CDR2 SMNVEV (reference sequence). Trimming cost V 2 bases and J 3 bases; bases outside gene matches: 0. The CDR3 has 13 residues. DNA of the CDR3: TGTGCCAGCAGTTTAACTAGCGGCTACGAGCAGTACTTC. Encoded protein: CASSLTSGYEQYF.

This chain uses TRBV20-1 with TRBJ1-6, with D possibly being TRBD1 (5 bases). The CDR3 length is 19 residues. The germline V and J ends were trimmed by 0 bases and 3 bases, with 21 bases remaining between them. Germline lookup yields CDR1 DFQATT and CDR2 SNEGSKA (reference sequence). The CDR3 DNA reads TGCAGTGCTAGAGATTGGGGGGAGACAGCCAGCCTCTATAATTCACCCCTCCACTTT. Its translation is CSARDWGETASLYNSPLHF.

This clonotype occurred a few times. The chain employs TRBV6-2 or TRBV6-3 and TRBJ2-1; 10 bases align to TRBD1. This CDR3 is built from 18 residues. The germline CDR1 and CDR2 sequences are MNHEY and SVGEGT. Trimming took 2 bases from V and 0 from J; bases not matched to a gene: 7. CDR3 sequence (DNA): TGTGCCAGCAGTTACCCCGACAGGGGGCTAAGCTCCTACAATGAGCAGTTCTTC. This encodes CASSYPDRGLSSYNEQFF.

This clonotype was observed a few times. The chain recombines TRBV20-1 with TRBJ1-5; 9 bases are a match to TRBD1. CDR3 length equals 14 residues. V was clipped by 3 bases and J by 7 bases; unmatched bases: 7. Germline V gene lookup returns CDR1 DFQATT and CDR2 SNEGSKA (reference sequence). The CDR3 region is CSARATGGGQPQHF. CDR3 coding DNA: TGCAGTGCTAGGGCCACAGGGGGCGGACAGCCCCAGCATTTT.

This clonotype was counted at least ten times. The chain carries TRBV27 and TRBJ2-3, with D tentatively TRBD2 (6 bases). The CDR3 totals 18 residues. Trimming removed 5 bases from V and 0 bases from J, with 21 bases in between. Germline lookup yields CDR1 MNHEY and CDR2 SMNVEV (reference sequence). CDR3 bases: TGTGCCAGCAGTCCCTATGCGGGGAATCCAGGGAGCACAGATACGCAGTATTTT. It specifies CASSPYAGNPGSTDTQYF.

CDR3 DNA sequence: TGCAGCGTTGAAGCTGGCGGGACAGGAGATTTTAATGAGCAGTTCTTC. Translating it yields CSVEAGGTGDFNEQFF. The chain carries TRBV29-1 and TRBJ2-1; TRBD1 matches 8 bases. CDR3 size: 16 residues. Germline loops: CDR1 SQVTM, CDR2 ANQGSEA. Trimming took 1 base from V and 7 from J; bases not matched to a gene: 12.

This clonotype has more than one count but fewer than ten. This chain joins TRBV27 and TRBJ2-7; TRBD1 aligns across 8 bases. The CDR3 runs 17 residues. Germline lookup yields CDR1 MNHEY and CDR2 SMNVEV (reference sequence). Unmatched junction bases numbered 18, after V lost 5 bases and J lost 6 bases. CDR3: CASSPNSVRNRGSEQYV. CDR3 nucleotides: TGTGCCAGCAGTCCCAACTCTGTGCGGAACAGGGGGTCCGAGCAGTACGTC.

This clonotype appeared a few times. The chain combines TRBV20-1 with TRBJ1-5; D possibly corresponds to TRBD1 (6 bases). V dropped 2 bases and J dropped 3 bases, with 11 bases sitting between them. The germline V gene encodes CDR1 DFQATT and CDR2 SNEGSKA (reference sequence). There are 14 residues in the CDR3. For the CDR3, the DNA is TGCAGTGCTAGACCCACAGGGATCAATCAGCCCCAGCATTTT. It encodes CSARPTGINQPQHF.

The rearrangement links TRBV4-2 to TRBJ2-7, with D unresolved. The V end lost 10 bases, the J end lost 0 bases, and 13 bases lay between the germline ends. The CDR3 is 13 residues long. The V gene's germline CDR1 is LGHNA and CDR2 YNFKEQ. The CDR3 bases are TGTGCCATGGGCCCCAGGAGCTCCTACGAGCAGTACTTC. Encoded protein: CAMGPRSSYEQYF.

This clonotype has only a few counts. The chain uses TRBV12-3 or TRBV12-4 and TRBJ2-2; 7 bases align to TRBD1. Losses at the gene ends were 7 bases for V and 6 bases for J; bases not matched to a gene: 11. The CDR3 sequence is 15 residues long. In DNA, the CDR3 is TGTGCCAGCACCCCTAACAGGGGTAGGGCCGGGGAGCTGTTTTTT. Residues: CASTPNRGRAGELFF.

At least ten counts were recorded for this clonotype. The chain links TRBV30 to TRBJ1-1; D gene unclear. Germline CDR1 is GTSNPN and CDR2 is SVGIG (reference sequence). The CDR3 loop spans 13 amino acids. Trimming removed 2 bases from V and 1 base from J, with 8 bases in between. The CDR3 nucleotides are TGTGCCTGGAGTAAGGGTGCGAACACTGAAGCTTTCTTT. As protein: CAWSKGANTEAFF.

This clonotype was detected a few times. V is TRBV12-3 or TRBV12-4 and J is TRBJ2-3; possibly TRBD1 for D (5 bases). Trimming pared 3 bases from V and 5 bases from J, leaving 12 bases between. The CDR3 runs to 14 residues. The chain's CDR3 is CASSFRQGQDTQYF. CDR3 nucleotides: TGTGCCAGCAGTTTCAGGCAGGGTCAAGATACGCAGTATTTT.

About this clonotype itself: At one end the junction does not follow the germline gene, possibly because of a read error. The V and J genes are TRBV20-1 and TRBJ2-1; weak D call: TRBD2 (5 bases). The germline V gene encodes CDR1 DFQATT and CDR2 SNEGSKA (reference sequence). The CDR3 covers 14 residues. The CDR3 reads CCARDPGESNEQFF. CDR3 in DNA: TGCTGTGCTAGAGATCCCGGGGAAAGTAATGAGCAGTTCTTC.

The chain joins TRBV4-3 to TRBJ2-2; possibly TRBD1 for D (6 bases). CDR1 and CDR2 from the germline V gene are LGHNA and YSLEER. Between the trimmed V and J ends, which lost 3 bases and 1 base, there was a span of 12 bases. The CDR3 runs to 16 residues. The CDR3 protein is CASSHTGLRNTGELFF. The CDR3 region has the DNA TGCGCCAGCAGCCATACAGGGTTAAGGAACACCGGGGAGCTGTTTTTT.

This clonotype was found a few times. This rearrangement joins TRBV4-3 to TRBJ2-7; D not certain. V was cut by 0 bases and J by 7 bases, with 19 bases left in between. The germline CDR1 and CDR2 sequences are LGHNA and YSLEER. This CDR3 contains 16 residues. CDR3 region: CASSQEVPRVSGEQYF. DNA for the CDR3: TGCGCCAGCAGCCAAGAGGTCCCTAGGGTATCGGGTGAGCAGTACTTC.

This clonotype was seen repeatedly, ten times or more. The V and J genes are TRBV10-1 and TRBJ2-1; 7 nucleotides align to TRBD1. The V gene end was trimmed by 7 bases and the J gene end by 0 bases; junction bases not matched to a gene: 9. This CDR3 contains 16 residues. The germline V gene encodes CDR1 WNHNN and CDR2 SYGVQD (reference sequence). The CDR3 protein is CASTLDRESSYNEQFF. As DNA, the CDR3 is TGCGCCAGCACCTTAGACAGGGAAAGCTCCTACAATGAGCAGTTCTTC.

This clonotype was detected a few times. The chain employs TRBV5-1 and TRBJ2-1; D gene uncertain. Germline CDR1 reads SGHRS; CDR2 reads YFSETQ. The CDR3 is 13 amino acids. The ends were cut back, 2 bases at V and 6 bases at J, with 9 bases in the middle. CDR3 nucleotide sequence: TGCGCCAGCAGCTTCAATGGATTCAATGAGCAGTTCTTC. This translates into CASSFNGFNEQFF.

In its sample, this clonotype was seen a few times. CDR3 loop: CASSLIGLGTGDTEAFF. As DNA, the CDR3 is TGTGCCAGCAGCTTAATAGGTCTCGGGACAGGGGACACTGAAGCTTTCTTT. The chain carries TRBV5-5 and TRBJ1-1, with 10 bases aligning to TRBD1. The V and J ends lost 2 bases and 3 bases, in that order; junction bases with no gene match: 10. CDR3 length equals 17 residues. Germline CDR1 and CDR2: SGHKS and YYEKEE (reference sequence).

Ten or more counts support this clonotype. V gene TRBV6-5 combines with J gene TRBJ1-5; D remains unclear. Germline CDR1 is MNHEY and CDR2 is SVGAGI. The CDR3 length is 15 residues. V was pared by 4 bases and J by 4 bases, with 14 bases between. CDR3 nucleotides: TGTGCCAGCAGTTTGACAAGATCGGAAAATCAGCCCCAGCATTTT. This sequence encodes CASSLTRSENQPQHF.

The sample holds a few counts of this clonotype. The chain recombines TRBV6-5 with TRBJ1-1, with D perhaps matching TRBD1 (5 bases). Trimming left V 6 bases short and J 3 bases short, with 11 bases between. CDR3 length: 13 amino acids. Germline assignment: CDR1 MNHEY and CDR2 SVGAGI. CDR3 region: CASSPGGYTEAFF. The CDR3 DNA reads TGTGCCAGCAGCCCGGGGGGGTACACTGAAGCTTTCTTT.

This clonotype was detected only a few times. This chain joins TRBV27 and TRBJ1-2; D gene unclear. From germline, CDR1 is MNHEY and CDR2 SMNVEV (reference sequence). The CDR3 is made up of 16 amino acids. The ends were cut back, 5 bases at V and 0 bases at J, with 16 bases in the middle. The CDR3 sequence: CASSPKMGRANYGYTF. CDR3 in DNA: TGTGCCAGCAGTCCTAAGATGGGGAGGGCTAACTATGGCTACACCTTC.

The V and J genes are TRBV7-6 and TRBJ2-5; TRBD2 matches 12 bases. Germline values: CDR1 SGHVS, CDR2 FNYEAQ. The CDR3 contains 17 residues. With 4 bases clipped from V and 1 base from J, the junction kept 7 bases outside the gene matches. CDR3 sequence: CASSSSASGGGQETQYF. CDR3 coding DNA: TGTGCCAGCAGCTCCTCTGCTAGCGGGGGGGGCCAAGAGACCCAGTACTTC.

The CDR3 sequence is CAWSAGVYNEQFF. The CDR3 DNA sequence: TGTGCCTGGAGCGCGGGAGTCTACAATGAGCAGTTCTTC. The chain carries TRBV30 and TRBJ2-1; the match to TRBD2 covers 7 bases. This CDR3 is 13 amino acids long. Germline assignment: CDR1 GTSNPN and CDR2 SVGIG (reference sequence). V was clipped by 3 bases and J by 3 bases; unmatched bases: 2.

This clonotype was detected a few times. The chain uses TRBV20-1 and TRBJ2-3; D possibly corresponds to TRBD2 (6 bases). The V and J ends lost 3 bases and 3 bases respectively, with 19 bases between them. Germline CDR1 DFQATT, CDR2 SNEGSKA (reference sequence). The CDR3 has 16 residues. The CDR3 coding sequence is TGCAGTGCTAGTAAACCGGGACTGAGGGCAACAGATACGCAGTATTTT. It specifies CSASKPGLRATDTQYF.